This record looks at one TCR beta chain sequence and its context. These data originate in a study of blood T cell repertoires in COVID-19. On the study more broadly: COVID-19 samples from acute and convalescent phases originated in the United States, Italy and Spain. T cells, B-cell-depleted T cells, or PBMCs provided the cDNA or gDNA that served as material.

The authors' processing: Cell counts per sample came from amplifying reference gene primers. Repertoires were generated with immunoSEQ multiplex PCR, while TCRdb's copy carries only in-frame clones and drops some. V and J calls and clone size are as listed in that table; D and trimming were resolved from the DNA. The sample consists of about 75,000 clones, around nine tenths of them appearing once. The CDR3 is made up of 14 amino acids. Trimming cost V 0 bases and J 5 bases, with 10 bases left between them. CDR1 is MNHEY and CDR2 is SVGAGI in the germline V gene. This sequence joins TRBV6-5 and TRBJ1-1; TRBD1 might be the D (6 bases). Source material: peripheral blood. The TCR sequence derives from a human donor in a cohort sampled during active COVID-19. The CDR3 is CASSYSYTGTEAFF. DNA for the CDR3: TGTGCCAGCAGTTACTCTTACACAGGGACTGAAGCTTTCTTT.